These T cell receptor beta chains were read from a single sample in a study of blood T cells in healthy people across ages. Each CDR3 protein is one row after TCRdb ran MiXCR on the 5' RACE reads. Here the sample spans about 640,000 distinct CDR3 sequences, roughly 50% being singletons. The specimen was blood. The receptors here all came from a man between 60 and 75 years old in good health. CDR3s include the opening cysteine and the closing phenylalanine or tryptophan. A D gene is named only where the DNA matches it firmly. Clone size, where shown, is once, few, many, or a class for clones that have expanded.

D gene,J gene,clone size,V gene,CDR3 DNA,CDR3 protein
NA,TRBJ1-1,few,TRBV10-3,TGTGCCATCAGTGAGCGGGACACCGGGGGGACTGAAGCTTTCTTT,CAISERDTGGTEAFF
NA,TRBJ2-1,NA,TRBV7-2,TGTGCCAGCAGCAAACGGGTGGGCAGCCCCAATGAGCAGTTCTTC,CASSKRVGSPNEQFF
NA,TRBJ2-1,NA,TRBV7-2,TGTGCCAGCAGCTTAGTAGTCAGCGACAATGAGCAGTTCTTC,CASSLVVSDNEQFF
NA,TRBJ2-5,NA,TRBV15,TGTGCCACCAGCAGAGATAAGGGTAGAGAGACCCAGTACTTC,CATSRDKGRETQYF
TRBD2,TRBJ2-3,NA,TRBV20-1,TGCAGTGCTAGAGATGGCCTAGCGGGCACAGATACGCAGTATTTT,CSARDGLAGTDTQYF
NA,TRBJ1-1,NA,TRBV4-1,TGCGCCAGCAGCCACGACAGAAACACTGAAGCTTTCTTT,CASSHDRNTEAFF
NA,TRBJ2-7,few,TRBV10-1,TGCGCCAGCAGTGAGTCCCTAAGGTCGTTGCAGTACTTC,CASSESLRSLQYF
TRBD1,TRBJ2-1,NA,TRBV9,TGTGCCAGCAGCGTAGTTCGGGCAGGGGGCTCGGACGGTAGCTCCTACAATGAGCAGTTCTTC,CASSVVRAGGSDGSSYNEQFF
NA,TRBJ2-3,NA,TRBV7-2,TGTGCCAGCAGCTGGGGCACGCCGAACACAGATACGCAGTATTTT,CASSWGTPNTDTQYF
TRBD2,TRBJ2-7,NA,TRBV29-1,TGCAGCGTTGAGGGAGGGACGCATAGGGACGAGCAGTACTTC,CSVEGGTHRDEQYF
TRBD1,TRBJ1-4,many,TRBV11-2,TGTGCCAGCAGCCCCGGGACAGGCGGATATGAAAAACTGTTTTTT,CASSPGTGGYEKLFF
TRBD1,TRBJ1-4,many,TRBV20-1,TGCAGTGCTAGAGCCCCAAGGGACAGGGCTGAAAAACTGTTTTTT,CSARAPRDRAEKLFF
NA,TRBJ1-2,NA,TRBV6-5,TGTGCCAACCCCTCCGACTCGATTACTTCTAGGGGCTACACCTTC,CANPSDSITSRGYTF
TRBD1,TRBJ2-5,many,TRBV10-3,TGTGCCATCAGTGGGGGACAGGGAGAAGAGACCCAGTACTTC,CAISGGQGEETQYF
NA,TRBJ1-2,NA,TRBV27,TGTGCCAGCAGTTTAAATTCAGGGGTTAAAAACTATGGCTACACCTTC,CASSLNSGVKNYGYTF
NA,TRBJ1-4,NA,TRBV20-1,TGCAGTGCTGGCCAGGGGACTCCACCGGAGAAACTGTTTTTT,CSAGQGTPPEKLFF
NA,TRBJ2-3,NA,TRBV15,TGTGCCACCAGCCCCCGAGGCTTTGCTAGCACAGATACGCAGTATTTT,CATSPRGFASTDTQYF
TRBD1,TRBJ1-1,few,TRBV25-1,TGTGCCAGCAGCCGGACAGGGGGCGTAATCGGTGAAGCTTTCTTT,CASSRTGGVIGEAFF
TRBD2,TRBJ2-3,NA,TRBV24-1,TGTGCCACCAGTGACAGACTAGCGGGGGGGCGAGATACGCAGTATTTT,CATSDRLAGGRDTQYF
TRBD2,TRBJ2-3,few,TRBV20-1,TGCAGTGCCATTACTAGCGGGACTAGCACAGATACGCAGTATTTT,CSAITSGTSTDTQYF
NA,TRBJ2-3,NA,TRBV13,TGTGCCAGCAGCCCCCCACAGGGCAGACCCACAGATACGCAGTATTTT,CASSPPQGRPTDTQYF
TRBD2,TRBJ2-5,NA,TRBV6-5,TGTGCCAGCAGTTACTCTCCGGGGCAGGGAGGGGAGACCCAGTACTTC,CASSYSPGQGGETQYF
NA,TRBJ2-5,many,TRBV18,TGCGCCAGCAGCCCAGGACAGCAAGAGACCCAGTACTTC,CASSPGQQETQYF
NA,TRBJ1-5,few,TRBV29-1,TGCAGCGTTATGAATAGCAATCAGCCCCAGCATTTT,CSVMNSNQPQHF
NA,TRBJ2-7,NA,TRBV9,TGTGCCAGCAGCGTAGGTGGCGGAACCTACGAGCAGTACTTC,CASSVGGGTYEQYF
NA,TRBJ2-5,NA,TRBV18,TGTGCCAGCTCACCACCTGGCGGCGGTTTCCCGATTGGGCAGTACTTC,CASSPPGGGFPIGQYF
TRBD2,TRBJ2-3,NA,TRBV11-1,TGTGCCAGCAGCTCCGGACTAGCGGGATTAGCAGATACGCAGTATTTT,CASSSGLAGLADTQYF
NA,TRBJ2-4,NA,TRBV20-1,TGCAGTGCTAGAGCCGGGGGCGGGCTAATTCAGTACTTC,CSARAGGGLIQYF
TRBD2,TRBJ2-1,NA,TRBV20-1,TGCAGTGCTAGAGAGGAGCGGGGGTGGAGTGAGCAGTTCTTC,CSAREERGWSEQFF
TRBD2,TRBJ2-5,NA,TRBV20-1,TGCAGTGCTATCCCTAGCGGAACTCAAGAGACCCAGTACTTC,CSAIPSGTQETQYF
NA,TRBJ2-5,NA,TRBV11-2,TGTACCAGCAGCTTCCGCGGGGTGGGAGAGACCCAGTACTTC,CTSSFRGVGETQYF
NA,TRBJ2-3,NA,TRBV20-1,TGCAGTGCATCCGGGACTGAGTGGAATACGCAGTATTTT,CSASGTEWNTQYF
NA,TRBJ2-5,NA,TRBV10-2,TGCGCCAGCAGTGAGGCGGACCGAGAGACCCAGTACTTC,CASSEADRETQYF
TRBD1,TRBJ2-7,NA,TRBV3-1,TGTGCCAGCAGTCAGCCAACAGGGGCCGAGCAGTACTTC,CASSQPTGAEQYF
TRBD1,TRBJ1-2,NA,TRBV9,TGTGCCAGCAGCGCTGGACAGGTTCCCTCCTATGGCTACACCTTC,CASSAGQVPSYGYTF
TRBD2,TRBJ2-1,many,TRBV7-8,TGTGCCAGCAGCTTAGGTGGCGGGGGGGCTTTTTACAATGAGCAGTTCTTC,CASSLGGGGAFYNEQFF
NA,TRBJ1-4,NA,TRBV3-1,TGTGCCAGCAGCTCCCCTGGGGGGGGCAAGGAAAAACTGTTTTTT,CASSSPGGGKEKLFF
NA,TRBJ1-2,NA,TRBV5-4,TGTGCCAGCAGTGGCGGGGTCGCTAACTATGGCTACACCTTC,CASSGGVANYGYTF
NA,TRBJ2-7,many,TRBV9,TGTGCCAGCAGCGTAGAGGGGGGGCCCTTTGGGGAGCAGTACTTC,CASSVEGGPFGEQYF
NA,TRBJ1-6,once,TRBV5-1,TGCGCCAGCAGCCCGCAGGGCAAGGATTCACCCCTCCACTTT,CASSPQGKDSPLHF
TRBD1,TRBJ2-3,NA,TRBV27,TGTGCCAGCTGGACAGGGACGCTCCCTAGCACAGATACGCAGTATTTT,CASWTGTLPSTDTQYF
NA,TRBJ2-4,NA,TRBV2,TGTGCCAGCAGTGGGGGACTAGCCAAAAACATTCAGTACTTC,CASSGGLAKNIQYF
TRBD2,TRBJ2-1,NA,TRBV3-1,TGTGCCAGCAGCCAAGGGGTCCCAGCTAGCGGGCTCAATGAGCAGTTCTTC,CASSQGVPASGLNEQFF
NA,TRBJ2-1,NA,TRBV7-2,TGTGCCAGCAGCGCCTCACGGACAGACAATGAGCAGTTCTTC,CASSASRTDNEQFF
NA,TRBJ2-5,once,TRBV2,TGTGCCAGCAACCGACTAGGGGGAGGGGAGACCCAGTACTTC,CASNRLGGGETQYF
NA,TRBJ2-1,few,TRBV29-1,TGCAGCGTCCTCGACAGTTTCGGGCAGTTCTTC,CSVLDSFGQFF
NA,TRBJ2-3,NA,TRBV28,TGTGCCAGCACCTCGGTTACAGATGCGCAGTATTTT,CASTSVTDAQYF